This is a list of T cell receptor beta chains from one sample in a study of blood T cell repertoires in COVID-19. The data were produced by immunoSEQ multiplex PCR, yet TCRdb's version contains in-frame clones alone and is incomplete. In the table there are some 170,000 clones, 82% of which are singletons. Sequenced material: peripheral blood. The receptors come from a woman in her 70s with acute or convalescent COVID-19. Each CDR3 is given without its conserved first and last residue.

length	V	J	CDR3
11	TRBV9	TRBJ2-5	ASSVLAGETQY
12	TRBV19	TRBJ1-5	ASSPDRGNQPQH
13	TRBV7-2	TRBJ2-7	ASSLRLAGYYEQY
13	TRBV5-6	TRBJ2-7	ASSTGTGIIYEQY
11	TRBV6-5	TRBJ2-7	ASRVQGSNEQY
12	TRBV4-3	TRBJ1-6	ASSQDREYSPLH
12	TRBV28	TRBJ2-5	ASTLGGLGETQY
13	TRBV5-5	TRBJ1-3	ASSSTGVSGNTIY
13	TRBV28	TRBJ1-1	ASSGRTGRGLKAF
14	TRBV4-3	TRBJ2-3	ASSQDARSGSDTQY
11	TRBV6-5	TRBJ2-7	ASSYLGSGEQY
14	TRBV18	TRBJ2-1	ASSPTSGRADNEQF
10	TRBV28	TRBJ1-6	ASSPVNSPLH
17	TRBV14	TRBJ2-6	ASSRRLSNSLPGANVLT
13	TRBV18	TRBJ1-2	ASSRSTAAEYGYT
10	TRBV3-1/TRBV3-2	TRBJ2-3	ASSQGETTQY
14	TRBV5-4	TRBJ2-7	ASSLPPTGPTYEQY
14	TRBV10-3	TRBJ2-1	AISAPDRGRYNEQF
16	TRBV19	TRBJ2-1	ASSKDTAGSSSYNEQF
12	TRBV18	TRBJ1-1	ASSQGDMNTEAF
11	TRBV5-4	TRBJ2-5	ANSGEGQETQY
9	TRBV30	TRBJ2-1	AWSAGQGEF
13	TRBV27	TRBJ1-6	ASSIAGTDNSPLH
12	TRBV30	TRBJ2-6	ACQSQSGANVLT
13	TRBV3-1/TRBV3-2	TRBJ1-1	ASSLRQSLETEAF
12	TRBV6-5	TRBJ1-1	ASTAGEVNTEAF
13	TRBV5-6	TRBJ1-1	ASSRYRGLNTEAF
11	TRBV5-6	TRBJ1-1	ASSLTQGSEAF
9	TRBV7-2	TRBJ1-2	ASIAGYGYT
11	TRBV30	TRBJ1-4	AWSPLSQQKLF
14	TRBV9	TRBJ2-5	ASSKGLAGVVETQY
13	TRBV18	TRBJ2-7	ASSAGGQGAYEQY
11	TRBV27	TRBJ2-3	ASSLSYRDTQY
11	TRBV12-3/TRBV12-4	TRBJ1-2	ASSRIQGDGYT
13	TRBV6-5	TRBJ2-7	ASRGLAGGSYEQY
14	TRBV7-2	TRBJ2-1	ASSSSPLAGYNEQF
11	TRBV7-8	TRBJ2-1	ASSRGLHNEQF
11	TRBV2	TRBJ2-5	ASSARAGGTQY
12	TRBV9	TRBJ1-2	ASSVLGTGGGYT
13	TRBV6-5	TRBJ1-5	ASSYGRASNQPQH
11	TRBV6-1	TRBJ1-2	ASSELGLGGYT
12	TRBV14	TRBJ1-3	ASSPLTAGNTIY
12	TRBV5-8	TRBJ1-1	ASSLLGRNTEAF
13	TRBV3-1/TRBV3-2	TRBJ2-3	ASSHIAGGTDTQY
10	TRBV7-8	-	ASSLQWGNLH
12	TRBV6-5	TRBJ2-7	ASSSRTSLGEQY
12	TRBV9	TRBJ2-1	ASSASGRYNEQF
10	TRBV7-9	TRBJ2-7	ASTPGNYEQY
12	TRBV2	TRBJ1-1	ASSPLRQIAEAF
13	TRBV7-2	TRBJ2-3	ASSLRRAGTDTQY
10	TRBV20-1	TRBJ1-2	SASRQNKGYT
15	TRBV5-6	TRBJ2-7	ASSLAAGGSFGGEQY
16	TRBV7-2	TRBJ2-7	ASSFRPGTSGRIYEQY
15	TRBV19	TRBJ1-5	ATNPGQNTFADQPQH
13	TRBV7-9	TRBJ2-1	ASSSRMGAINEQF
12	TRBV28	TRBJ1-3	ASSQTGVGNTIY